The source of this TCR beta chain is a study of T-cell memory formation after mild COVID-19. Only a few counts were recorded for this clonotype. TCRdb reanalysed the 5' RACE reads using MiXCR and keeps one entry per CDR3 protein. The sample consists of about 610,000 distinct CDR3 sequences, 15% to 20% of them appearing once. The CDR3 covers 12 residues. The V end was cut by 6 bases, the J end by 8 bases, with 13 bases between. The clonotype comes from an adult woman who had mild COVID-19 (a few samples of this study predate the infection). Cell type and time point are not known. The sample comprised PBMCs or a T cell subset sorted from them (not recorded which). The chain joins TRBV12-3 or TRBV12-4 to TRBJ1-1, with D hard to call. The CDR3 DNA sequence: TGTGCCAGCAGACAATCGACGGAGGAAGCTTTCTTT. It specifies CASRQSTEEAFF.